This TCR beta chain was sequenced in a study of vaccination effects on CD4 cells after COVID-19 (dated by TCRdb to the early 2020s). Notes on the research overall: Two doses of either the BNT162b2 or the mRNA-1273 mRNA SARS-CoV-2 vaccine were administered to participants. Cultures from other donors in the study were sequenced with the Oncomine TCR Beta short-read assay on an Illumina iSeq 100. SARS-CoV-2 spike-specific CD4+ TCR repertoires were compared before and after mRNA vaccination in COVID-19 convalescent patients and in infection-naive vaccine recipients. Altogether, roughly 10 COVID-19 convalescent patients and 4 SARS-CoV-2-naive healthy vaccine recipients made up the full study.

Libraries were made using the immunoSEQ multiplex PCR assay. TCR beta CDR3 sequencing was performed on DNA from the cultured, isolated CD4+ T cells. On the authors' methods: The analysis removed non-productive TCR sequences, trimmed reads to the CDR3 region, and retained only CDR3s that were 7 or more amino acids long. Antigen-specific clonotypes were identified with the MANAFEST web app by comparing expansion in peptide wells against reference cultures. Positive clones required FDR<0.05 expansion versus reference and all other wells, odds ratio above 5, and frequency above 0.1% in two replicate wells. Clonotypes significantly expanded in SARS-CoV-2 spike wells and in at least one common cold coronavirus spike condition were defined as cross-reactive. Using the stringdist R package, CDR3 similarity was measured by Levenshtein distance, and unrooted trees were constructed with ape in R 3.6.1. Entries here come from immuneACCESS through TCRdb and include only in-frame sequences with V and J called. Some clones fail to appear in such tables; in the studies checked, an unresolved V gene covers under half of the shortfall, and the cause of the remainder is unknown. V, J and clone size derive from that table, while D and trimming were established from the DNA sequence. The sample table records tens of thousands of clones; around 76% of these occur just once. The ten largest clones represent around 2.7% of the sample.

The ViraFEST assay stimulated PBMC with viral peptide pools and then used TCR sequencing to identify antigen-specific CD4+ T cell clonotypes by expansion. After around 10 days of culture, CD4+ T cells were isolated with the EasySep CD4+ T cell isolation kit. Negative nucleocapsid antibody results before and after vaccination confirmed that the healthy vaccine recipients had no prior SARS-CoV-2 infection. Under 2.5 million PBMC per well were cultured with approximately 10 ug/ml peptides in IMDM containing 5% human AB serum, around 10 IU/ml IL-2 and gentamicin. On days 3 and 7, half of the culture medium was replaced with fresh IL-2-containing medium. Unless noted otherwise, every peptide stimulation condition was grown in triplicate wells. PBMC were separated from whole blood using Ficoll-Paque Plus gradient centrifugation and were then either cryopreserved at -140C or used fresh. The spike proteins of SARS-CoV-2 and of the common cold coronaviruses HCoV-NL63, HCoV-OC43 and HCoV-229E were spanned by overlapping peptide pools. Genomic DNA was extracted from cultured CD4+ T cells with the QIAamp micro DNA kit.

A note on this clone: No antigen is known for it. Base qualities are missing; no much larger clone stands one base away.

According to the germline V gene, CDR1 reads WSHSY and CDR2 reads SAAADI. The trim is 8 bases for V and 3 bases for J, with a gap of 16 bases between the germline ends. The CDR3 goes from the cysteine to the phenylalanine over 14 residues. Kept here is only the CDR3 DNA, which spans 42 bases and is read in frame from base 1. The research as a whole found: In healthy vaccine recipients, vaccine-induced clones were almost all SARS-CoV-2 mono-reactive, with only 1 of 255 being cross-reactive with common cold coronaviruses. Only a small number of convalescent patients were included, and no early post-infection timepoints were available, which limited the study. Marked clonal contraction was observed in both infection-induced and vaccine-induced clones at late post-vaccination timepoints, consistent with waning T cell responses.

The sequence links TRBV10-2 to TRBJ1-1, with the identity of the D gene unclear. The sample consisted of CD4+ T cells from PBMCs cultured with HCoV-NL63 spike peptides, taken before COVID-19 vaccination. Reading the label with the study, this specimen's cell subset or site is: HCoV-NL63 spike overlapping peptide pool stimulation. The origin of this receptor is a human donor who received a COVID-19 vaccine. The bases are TGCGCCAGCCTTACGACCAGCCGGGACACTGAAGCTTTCTTT. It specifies CASLTTSRDTEAFF.